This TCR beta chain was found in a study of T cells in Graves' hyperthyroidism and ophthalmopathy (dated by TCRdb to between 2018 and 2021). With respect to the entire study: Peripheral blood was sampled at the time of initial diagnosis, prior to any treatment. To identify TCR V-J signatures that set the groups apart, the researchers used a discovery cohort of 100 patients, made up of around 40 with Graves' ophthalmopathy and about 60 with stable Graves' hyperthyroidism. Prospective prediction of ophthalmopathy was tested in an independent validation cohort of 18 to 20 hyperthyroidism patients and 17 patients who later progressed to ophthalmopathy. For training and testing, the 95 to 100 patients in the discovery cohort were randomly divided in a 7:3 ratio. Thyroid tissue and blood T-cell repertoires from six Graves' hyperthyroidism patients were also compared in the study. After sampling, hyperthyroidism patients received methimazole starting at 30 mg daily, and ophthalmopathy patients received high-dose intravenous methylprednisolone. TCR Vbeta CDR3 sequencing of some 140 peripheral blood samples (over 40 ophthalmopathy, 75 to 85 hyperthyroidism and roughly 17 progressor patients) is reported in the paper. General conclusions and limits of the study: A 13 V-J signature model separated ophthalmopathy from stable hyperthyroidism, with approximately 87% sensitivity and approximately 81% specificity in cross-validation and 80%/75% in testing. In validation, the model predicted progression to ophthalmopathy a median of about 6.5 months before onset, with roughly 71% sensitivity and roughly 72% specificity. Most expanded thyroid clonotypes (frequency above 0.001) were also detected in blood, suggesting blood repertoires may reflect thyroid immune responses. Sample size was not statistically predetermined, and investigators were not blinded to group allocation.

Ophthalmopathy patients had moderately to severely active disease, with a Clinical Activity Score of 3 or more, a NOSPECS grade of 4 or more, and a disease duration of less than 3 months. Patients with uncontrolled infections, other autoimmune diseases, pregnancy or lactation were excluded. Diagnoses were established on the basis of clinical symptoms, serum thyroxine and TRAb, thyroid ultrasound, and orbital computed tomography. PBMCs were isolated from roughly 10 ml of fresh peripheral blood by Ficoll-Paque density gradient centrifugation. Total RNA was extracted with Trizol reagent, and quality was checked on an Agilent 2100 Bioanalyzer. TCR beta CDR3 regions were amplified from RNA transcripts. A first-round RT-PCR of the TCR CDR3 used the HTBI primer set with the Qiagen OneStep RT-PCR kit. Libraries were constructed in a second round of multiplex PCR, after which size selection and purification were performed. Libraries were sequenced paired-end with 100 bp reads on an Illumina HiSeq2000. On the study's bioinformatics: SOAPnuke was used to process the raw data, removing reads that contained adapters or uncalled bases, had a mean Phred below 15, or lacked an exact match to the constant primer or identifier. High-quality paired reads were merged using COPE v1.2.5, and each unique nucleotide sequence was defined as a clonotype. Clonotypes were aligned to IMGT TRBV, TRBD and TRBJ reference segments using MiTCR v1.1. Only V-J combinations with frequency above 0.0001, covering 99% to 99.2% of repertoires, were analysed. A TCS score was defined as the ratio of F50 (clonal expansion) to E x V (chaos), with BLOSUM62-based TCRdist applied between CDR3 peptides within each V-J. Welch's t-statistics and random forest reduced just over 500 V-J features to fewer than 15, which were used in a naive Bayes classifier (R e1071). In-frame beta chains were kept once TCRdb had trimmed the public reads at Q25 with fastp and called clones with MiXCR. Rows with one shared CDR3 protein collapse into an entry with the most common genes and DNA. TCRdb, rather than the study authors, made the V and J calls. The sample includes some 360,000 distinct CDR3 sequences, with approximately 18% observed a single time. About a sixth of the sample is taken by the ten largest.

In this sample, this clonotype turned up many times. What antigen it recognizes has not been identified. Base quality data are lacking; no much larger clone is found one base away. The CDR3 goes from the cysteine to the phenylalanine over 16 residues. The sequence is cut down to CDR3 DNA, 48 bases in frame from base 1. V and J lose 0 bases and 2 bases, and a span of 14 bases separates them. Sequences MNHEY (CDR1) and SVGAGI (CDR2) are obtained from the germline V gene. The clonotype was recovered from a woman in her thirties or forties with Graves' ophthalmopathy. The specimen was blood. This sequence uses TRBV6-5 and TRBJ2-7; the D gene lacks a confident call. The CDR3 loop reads CASSYSIMDGAYEQYF. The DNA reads TGTGCCAGCAGTTACTCGATAATGGACGGAGCCTACGAGCAGTACTTC.